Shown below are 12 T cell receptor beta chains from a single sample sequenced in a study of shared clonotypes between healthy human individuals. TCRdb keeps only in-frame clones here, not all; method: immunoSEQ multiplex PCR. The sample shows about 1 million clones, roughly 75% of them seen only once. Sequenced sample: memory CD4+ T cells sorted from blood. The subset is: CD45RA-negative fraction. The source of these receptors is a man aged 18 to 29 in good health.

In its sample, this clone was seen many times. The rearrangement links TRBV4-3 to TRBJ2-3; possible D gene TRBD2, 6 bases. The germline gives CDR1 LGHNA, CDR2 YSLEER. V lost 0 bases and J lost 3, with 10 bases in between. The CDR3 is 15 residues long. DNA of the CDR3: TGCGCCAGCAGCCAAGAAGGGCGGGAAACAGATACGCAGTATTTT. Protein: CASSQEGRETDTQYF.

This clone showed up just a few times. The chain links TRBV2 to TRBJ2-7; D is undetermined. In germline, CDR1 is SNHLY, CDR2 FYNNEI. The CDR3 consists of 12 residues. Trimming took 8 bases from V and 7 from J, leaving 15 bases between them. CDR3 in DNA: TGTGCCAGCCGTCGCCATCTGACTGAGCAGTACTTC. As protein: CASRRHLTEQYF.

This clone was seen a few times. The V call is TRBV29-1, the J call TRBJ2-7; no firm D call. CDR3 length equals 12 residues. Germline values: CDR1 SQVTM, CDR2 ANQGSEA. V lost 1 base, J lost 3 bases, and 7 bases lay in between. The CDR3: CSVEVSLYEQYF. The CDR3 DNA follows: TGCAGCGTTGAAGTCTCACTCTACGAGCAGTACTTC.

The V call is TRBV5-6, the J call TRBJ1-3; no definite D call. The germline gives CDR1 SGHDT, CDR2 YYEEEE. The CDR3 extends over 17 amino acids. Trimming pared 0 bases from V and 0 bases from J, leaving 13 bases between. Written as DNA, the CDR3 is TGTGCCAGCAGCTTGGTCTCCAGGCCTACCTCTGGAAACACCATATATTTT. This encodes CASSLVSRPTSGNTIYF.

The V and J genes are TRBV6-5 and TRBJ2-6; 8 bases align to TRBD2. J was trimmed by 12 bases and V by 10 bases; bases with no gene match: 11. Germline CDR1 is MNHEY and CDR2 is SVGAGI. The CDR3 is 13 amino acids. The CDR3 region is CATAGGVPSVLTF. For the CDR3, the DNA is TGTGCCACCGCCGGGGGGGTGCCCAGCGTCCTGACTTTC.

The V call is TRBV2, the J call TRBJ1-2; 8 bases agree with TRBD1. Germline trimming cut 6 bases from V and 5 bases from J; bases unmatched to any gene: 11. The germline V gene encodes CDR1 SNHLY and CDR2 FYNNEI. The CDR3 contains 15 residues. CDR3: CASSADRGSGYGYTF. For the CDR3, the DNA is TGTGCCAGCAGCGCTGACAGGGGCTCTGGGTATGGCTACACCTTC. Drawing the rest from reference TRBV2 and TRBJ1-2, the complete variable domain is EPEVTQTPSHQVTQMGQEVILRCVPISNHLYFYWYRQILGQKVEFLVSFYNNEISEKSEIFDDQFSVERPDGSNFTLKIRSTKLEDSAMYFCASSADRGSGYGYTFGSGTRLTVV.

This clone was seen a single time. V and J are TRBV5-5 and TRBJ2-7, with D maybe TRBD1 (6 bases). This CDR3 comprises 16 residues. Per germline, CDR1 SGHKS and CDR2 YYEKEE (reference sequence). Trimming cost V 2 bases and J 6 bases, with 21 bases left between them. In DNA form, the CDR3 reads TGTGCCAGCAGCTTACTCGGGACACTTCAGGGCTCCGAGCAGTACTTC. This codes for CASSLLGTLQGSEQYF.

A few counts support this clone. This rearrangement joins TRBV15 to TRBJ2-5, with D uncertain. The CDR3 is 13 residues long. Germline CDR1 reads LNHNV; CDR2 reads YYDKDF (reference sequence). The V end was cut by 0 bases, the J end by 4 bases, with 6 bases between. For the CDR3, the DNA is TGTGCCACCAGCAGAGAACTGGGAGAGACCCAGTACTTC. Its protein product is CATSRELGETQYF.

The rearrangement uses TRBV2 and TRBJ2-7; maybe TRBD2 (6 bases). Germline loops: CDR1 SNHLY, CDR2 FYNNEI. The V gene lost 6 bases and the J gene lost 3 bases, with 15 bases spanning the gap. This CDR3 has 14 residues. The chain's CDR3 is CASSRGTEYYEQYF. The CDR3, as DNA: TGTGCCAGCAGCCGCGGGACTGAGTACTACGAGCAGTACTTC.

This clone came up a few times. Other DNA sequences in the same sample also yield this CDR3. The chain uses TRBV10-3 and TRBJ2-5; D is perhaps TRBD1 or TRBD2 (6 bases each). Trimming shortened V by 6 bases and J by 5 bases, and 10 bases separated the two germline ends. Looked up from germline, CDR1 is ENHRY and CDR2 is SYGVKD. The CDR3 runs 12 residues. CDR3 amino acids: CAISGGGETQYF. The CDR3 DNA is TGTGCCATCAGCGGGGGCGGGGAGACCCAGTACTTC.

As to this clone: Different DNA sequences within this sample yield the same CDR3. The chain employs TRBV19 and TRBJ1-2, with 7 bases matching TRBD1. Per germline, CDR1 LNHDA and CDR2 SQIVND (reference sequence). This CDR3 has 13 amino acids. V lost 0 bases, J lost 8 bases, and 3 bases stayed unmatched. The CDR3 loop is CASSIDRGSGYTF. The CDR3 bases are TGTGCCAGTAGTATAGACAGGGGGAGCGGCTACACCTTC.

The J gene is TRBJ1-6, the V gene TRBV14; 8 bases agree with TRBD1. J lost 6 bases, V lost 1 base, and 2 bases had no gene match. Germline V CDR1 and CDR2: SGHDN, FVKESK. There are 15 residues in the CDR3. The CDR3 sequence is CASSQGGQVNSPLHF. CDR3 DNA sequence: TGTGCCAGCAGCCAAGGGGGACAGGTTAATTCACCCCTCCACTTT. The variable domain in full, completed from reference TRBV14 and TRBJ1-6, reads EAGVTQFPSHSVIEKGQTVTLRCDPISGHDNLYWYRRVMGKEIKFLLHFVKESKQDESGMPNNRFLAERTGGTYSTLKVQPAELEDSGVYFCASSQGGQVNSPLHFGNGTRLTVT.